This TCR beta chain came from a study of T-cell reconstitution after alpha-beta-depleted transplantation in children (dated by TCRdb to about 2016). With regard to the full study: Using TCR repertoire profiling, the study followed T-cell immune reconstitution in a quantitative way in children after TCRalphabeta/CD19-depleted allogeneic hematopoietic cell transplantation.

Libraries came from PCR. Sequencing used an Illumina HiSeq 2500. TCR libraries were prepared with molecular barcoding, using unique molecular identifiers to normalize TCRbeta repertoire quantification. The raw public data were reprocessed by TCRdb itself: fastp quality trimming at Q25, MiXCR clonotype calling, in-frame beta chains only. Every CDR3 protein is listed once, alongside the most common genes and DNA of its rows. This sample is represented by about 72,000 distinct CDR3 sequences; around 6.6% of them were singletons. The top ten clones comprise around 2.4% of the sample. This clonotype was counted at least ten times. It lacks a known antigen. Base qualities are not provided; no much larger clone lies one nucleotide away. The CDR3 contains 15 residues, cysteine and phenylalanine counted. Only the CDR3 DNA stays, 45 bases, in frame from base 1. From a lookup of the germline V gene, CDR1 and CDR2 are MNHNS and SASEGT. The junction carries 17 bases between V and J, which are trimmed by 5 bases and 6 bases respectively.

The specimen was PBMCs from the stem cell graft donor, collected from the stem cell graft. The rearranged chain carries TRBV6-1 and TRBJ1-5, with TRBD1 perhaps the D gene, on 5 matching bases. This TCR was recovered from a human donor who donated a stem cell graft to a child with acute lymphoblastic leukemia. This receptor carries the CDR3 CASSQRGEGRQPQHF. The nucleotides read TGTGCCAGCAGTCAACGGGGGGAAGGGCGTCAGCCCCAGCATTTT.